The present T cell receptor (beta chain) was sequenced within a study of early T cells in non-severe SARS-CoV-2 infection. Study summary: With bulk RNA from unsorted whole blood as input, sequencing yielded unpaired chains.

This clonotype was found many times. As yet, its antigen is unknown. From germline, CDR1 is MNHNY and CDR2 SVGAGI (reference sequence). The CDR3 covers 13 residues. V shed 4 bases, J shed 6 bases, and the junction held 6 bases outside the gene matches. The study, taken as a whole, reports: There was a bias toward anti-spike CD8 responses in VDJdb matching, which missed private and CD4 specificities.

Attachment of unique molecular identifiers to individual cDNA molecules was performed. TCRdb used MiXCR to reprocess the 5' RACE reads, holding one entry per CDR3 protein. This sample yields roughly 80,000 distinct CDR3 sequences, of which about 11% are seen a single time; 12% belongs to the top ten. This sample comprised whole blood, obtained at baseline. The source is an adult who was a healthcare worker with PCR-confirmed SARS-CoV-2 infection or an uninfected control (not recorded which). The chain has TRBV6-6 and TRBJ2-7; the match to TRBD1 covers 7 bases. This CDR3 reads CASSLTGSGEQYF. As DNA, the CDR3 is TGTGCCAGCAGTTTGACAGGGTCTGGCGAGCAGTACTTC.